The subject of this entry is one T cell receptor beta chain. Its antigen specificity is not known. No base qualities exist here, and no much larger clone lies one base off it. The source of the sample is a study of T cell responses to AZD1222 COVID-19 vaccine (TCRdb year 2021). Context from the whole study: TCR sequencing covered 230 to 250 trial participants: about 210 given two doses of AZD1222 and approximately 26 given two doses of MenACWY control vaccine. Trial participants were enrolled by age into subgroups of 18-55, 56-69 and 70-plus years, and about 150, 27 and 61 TCR-sequenced participants, respectively, were included in these subgroups.

The paper as a whole reports these results and caveats: Participants were mostly white British, with more females than males. The authors suggested clonal diversity may have been underestimated. In the small 56-69-year group, the increase in depth fell short of significance, most likely because of low power. Because no day 14 peak-response samples were available, repertoires were characterized only after the peak T cell response. CD4 TCRs associated with the vaccine covered the entire spike protein, and the dominant responses were in regions 160-218 and 743-854. Nearly half of unique spike-specific TCRs reportedly recognized epitopes outside regions mutated in the B.1.351 and B.1.1.7 variants. Conclusions about previously exposed vaccinees are limited because only five or six AZD1222 recipients were SARS-CoV-2 seropositive at baseline. After two AZD1222 doses, spike-specific TCR breadth and depth were significantly higher than at day 0 and than in MenACWY recipients.

The CDR3 spans 16 residues, from the cysteine through the phenylalanine. Kept here is only the CDR3 DNA, which spans 48 bases and is read in frame from base 1. Based on the germline V gene (reference sequence), the CDR1 and CDR2 sequences are SGHAT and FQDESV. The germline V end is reduced by 3 bases and the J end by 8 bases; junction bases left unmatched: 15. Sample time point, as interpreted from the label and publication: about 28 days (+/-7) after the second vaccine dose. AZD1222 recipients given second doses at about 4 weeks or at about 12 weeks were pooled, since spike-specific TCR depth and breadth were not found to differ between the two schedules. The vaccinee samples were drawn from two UK trials, COV001 and COV002, one of which was a single-blind randomized controlled phase 2/3 trial testing AZD1222 (ChAdOx1 nCoV-19) in healthy adults. For TCRbeta chain sequencing, PBMC samples from trial participants were taken at day 0 and at day 28 after the second dose.

The CDR3 regions of human TCRbeta chains were subjected to immunosequencing. Turning to the authors' computational methods: Repertoire TCRs were checked for matches against a reference library of SARS-CoV-2-specific TCRs that had been generated using the MIRA antigen-specificity platform. Breadth was defined as the fraction of unique TCRs that were SARS-CoV-2-associated, and depth was defined as the fraction of total T cells that were SARS-CoV-2-associated. Using the MIRA data, each spike-specific TCR was assigned both to the spike region to which the TCR was reactive and to a CD4 or CD8 class. Log10-transformed breadth and depth values were compared by one-way ANOVA with Sidak's multiple comparisons tests. TCRdb retrieved this table from immuneACCESS and kept in-frame rearrangements only. Not all clones are present; in checked studies, unresolved V genes account for under half, and no reason is known for the remainder. V, J and clone size reflect that table, while D and trimming were determined from the DNA. This sample has approximately 84,000 clones in its table, and about 83% of those were observed once. Roughly 1.3% of the sample rests with the top ten.

The clonotype comes from an adult who received the AZD1222 COVID-19 vaccine. Recombination linked TRBV11-1 to TRBJ1-2, and TRBD1 aligns with 7 junction nucleotides. Sequencing used peripheral blood, obtained 28 days after the second AZD1222 dose. CDR3 protein: CASSFGSARGGRGYTF. The DNA sequence is given as TGTGCCAGCAGCTTTGGGAGCGCGCGAGGGGGCCGAGGCTACACCTTC.